The next 13 T cell receptor beta chains were all read from a single sample in a study of T cells in narcolepsy. Sequenced by immunoSEQ multiplex PCR; TCRdb stores in-frame clones only, minus some. Of roughly 25,000 clones listed, 84% are singletons. Input material: CD45RA- memory CD4+ T cells from PBMCs. Every receptor here comes from a human donor with narcolepsy.

The gene calls are TRBV19 and TRBJ2-4; D may be TRBD1 or TRBD2 (5 bases each). The germline CDR1 and CDR2 sequences are LNHDA and SQIVND (reference sequence). Trimming stripped 0 bases from V and 0 bases from J, with 9 bases between. This CDR3 spans 16 amino acids. CDR3 sequence reads: CASSIDWGLAKNIQYF. The CDR3, as DNA: TGTGCCAGTAGTATAGATTGGGGGTTAGCCAAAAACATTCAGTACTTC.

The V and J genes are TRBV5-4 and TRBJ2-7; possible D gene TRBD2, 6 bases. V shed 0 bases and J shed 4 bases, with 11 bases lying between them. This CDR3 spans 14 amino acids. Germline V gene lookup returns CDR1 SGHNT and CDR2 YYREEE (reference sequence). The CDR3 reads CASSLAGERYEQYF. DNA for the CDR3: TGTGCCAGCAGCTTGGCGGGGGAGAGGTACGAGCAGTACTTC.

This chain joins TRBV6-1 and TRBJ1-2; TRBD1 is a possible D gene (5 bases). Trimming shortened V by 3 bases and J by 0 bases, and 8 bases separated the two germline ends. This CDR3 has 14 amino acids. Germline CDR1 and CDR2: MNHNS and SASEGT. CDR3 DNA sequence: TGTGCCAGCAGTGAGGGGGGGACTAACTATGGCTACACCTTC. As protein: CASSEGGTNYGYTF.

V is TRBV9 and J is TRBJ1-4, with D maybe TRBD1 (5 bases). This CDR3 is built from 15 residues. V lost 6 bases, J lost 5 bases, and 17 bases lay in between. Germline V gene data show CDR1 as SGDLS and CDR2 as YYNGEE. In nucleotides, the CDR3 is TGTGCCAGCACGCCCGGGGGTCGGCACAATGAAAAACTGTTTTTT. This gives the protein CASTPGGRHNEKLFF.

The DNA for the CDR3 is TGCGCCAGCAGCTTGGCCACAGGGCCTGGAAACACCATATATTTT. The encoded protein is CASSLATGPGNTIYF. V gene TRBV5-1 combines with J gene TRBJ1-3; D possibly corresponds to TRBD1 (6 bases). The CDR3 runs 15 residues. CDR1 and CDR2 from the germline V gene are SGHRS and YFSETQ. Trimming cost V 0 bases and J 2 bases, with 9 bases left between them.

The chain combines TRBV5-1 with TRBJ2-1, with D possibly matching TRBD2 (6 bases). CDR1 and CDR2 from the germline V gene are SGHRS and YFSETQ. Between the trimmed V and J ends, which lost 0 bases and 9 bases, there was a span of 16 bases. The CDR3 length is 15 residues. The CDR3 is CASSLVPAGGSEQFF. CDR3 DNA sequence: TGCGCCAGCAGCTTGGTGCCAGCCGGGGGATCTGAGCAGTTCTTC.

The chain links TRBV4-3 to TRBJ1-4; the D gene is possibly TRBD1 (5 bases). Looked up from germline, CDR1 is LGHNA and CDR2 is YSLEER. The CDR3 runs 16 residues. The V gene lost 0 bases and the J gene lost 7 bases, with 15 bases spanning the gap. The CDR3 protein is CASSQDPGHRGEKLFF. Here the CDR3 DNA reads TGCGCCAGCAGCCAAGATCCAGGACACCGGGGTGAAAAACTGTTTTTT.

This clone was detected once. The chain has TRBV6-6 and TRBJ1-1; no clear D. Trimming took 7 bases from V and 6 from J, leaving 12 bases between them. This CDR3 is 12 amino acids long. The germline gives CDR1 MNHNY, CDR2 SVGAGI (reference sequence). As DNA, the CDR3 is TGTGCCAGCATCCGGGAGTCCGCTGAAGCTTTCTTT. This gives the protein CASIRESAEAFF.

The rearrangement links TRBV21-1 to TRBJ2-3. TRBV21-1 is deemed a pseudogene. The CDR3 consists of 14 residues. CDR3 DNA: TGTGCCAGCAGCAAATGCCTTAGGACAGATACGCAGTATTTT. Translating gives CASSKCLRTDTQYF.

This chain links TRBV5-1 with TRBJ1-1; no clear D gene. This CDR3 has 15 residues. The germline gives CDR1 SGHRS, CDR2 YFSETQ. The germline V and J ends were trimmed by 4 bases and 0 bases, with 13 bases remaining between them. The DNA for the CDR3 is TGCGCCAGCAGCCCCCGAGTTGGTATGAACACTGAAGCTTTCTTT. As protein: CASSPRVGMNTEAFF.

The gene calls are TRBV10-1 and TRBJ2-3; 8 nucleotides align to TRBD2. J was trimmed by 2 bases and V by 5 bases; bases with no gene match: 3. Germline V gene lookup returns CDR1 WNHNN and CDR2 SYGVQD (reference sequence). The CDR3 has 14 residues. The CDR3 DNA is TGCGCCAGCAGTAATAGCGGGAACACAGATACGCAGTATTTT. This encodes CASSNSGNTDTQYF.

This sequence joins TRBV2 and TRBJ1-2; D is uncertain. Trimming left V 11 bases short and J 0 bases short, with 13 bases between. The CDR3 is 13 residues long. Germline V gene sequence: CDR1 SNHLY, CDR2 FYNNEI. The CDR3 sequence is CAGQTDSNYGYTF. CDR3 DNA: TGTGCCGGCCAGACGGACTCTAACTATGGCTACACCTTC.

This chain uses TRBV10-1 with TRBJ1-4, with 8 bases that match TRBD1. V lost 6 bases, J lost 0 bases, and 9 bases stayed unmatched. Germline V gene data show CDR1 as WNHNN and CDR2 as SYGVQD (reference sequence). The CDR3 is made up of 17 amino acids. The CDR3 here is CASRRPGTGPTNEKLFF. In DNA form, the CDR3 reads TGCGCCAGCAGACGTCCCGGGACAGGACCAACTAATGAAAAACTGTTTTTT.